This T cell receptor beta chain was sequenced in a study of blood T cell repertoires in COVID-19. Trimming left V 2 bases short and J 9 bases short, with 16 bases between. The CDR3 extends over 14 amino acids. Germline V gene sequence: CDR1 MNHEY, CDR2 SVGEGT. This table comes from immunoSEQ multiplex PCR, and its TCRdb copy is limited to in-frame clones, with some not included. This table holds a few hundred thousand clones, around 85% found once. The receptor comes from a woman aged 50 to 60 in a cohort exposed to, infected with or recovered from COVID-19 (not recorded which). This chain links TRBV6-2 or TRBV6-3 with TRBJ1-2, with D unclear. Sequencing was carried out using PBMCs or T cells enriched from blood (not recorded which). CDR3 sequence reads: CASSYRVIGESYTF. For the CDR3, the DNA is TGTGCCAGCAGTTACCGTGTCATCGGTGAGAGCTACACCTTC.